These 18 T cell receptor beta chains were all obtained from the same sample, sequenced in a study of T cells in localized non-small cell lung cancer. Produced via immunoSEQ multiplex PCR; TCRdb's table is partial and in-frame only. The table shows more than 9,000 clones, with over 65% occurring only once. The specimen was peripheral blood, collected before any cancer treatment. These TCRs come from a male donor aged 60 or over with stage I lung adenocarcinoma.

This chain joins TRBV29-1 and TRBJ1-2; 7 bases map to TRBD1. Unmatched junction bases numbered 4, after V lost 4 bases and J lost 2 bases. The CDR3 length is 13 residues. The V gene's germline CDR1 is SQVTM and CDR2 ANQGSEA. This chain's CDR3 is CSVAQGGNYGYTF. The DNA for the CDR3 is TGCAGCGTTGCCCAGGGGGGAAACTATGGCTACACCTTC.

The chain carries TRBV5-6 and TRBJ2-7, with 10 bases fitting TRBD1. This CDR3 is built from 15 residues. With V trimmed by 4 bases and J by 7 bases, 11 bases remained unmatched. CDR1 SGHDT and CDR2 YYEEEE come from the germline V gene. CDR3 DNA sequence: TGTGCCAGCAGCCCCGGGACAGGGGCAACGCGGGAGCAGTACTTC. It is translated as CASSPGTGATREQYF.

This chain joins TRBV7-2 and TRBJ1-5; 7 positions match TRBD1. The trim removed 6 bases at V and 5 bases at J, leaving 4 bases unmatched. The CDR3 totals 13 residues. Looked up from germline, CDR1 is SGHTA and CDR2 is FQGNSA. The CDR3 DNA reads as TGTGCCAGCAGTCGACAGGGCGATCAGCCCCAGCATTTT. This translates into CASSRQGDQPQHF.

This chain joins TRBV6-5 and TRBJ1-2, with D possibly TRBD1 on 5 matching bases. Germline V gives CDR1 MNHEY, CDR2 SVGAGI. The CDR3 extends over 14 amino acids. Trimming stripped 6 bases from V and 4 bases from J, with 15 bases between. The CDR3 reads CASSRWGRGYGYTF. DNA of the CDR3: TGTGCCAGCAGCCGATGGGGACGGGGCTATGGCTACACCTTC.

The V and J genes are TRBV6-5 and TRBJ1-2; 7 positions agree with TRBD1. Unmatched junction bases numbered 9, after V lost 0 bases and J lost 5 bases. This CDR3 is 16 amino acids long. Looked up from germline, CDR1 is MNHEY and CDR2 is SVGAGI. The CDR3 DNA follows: TGTGCCAGCAGTTACTCTCGGACAGGAGGGGGGTATGGCTACACCTTC. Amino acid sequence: CASSYSRTGGGYGYTF.

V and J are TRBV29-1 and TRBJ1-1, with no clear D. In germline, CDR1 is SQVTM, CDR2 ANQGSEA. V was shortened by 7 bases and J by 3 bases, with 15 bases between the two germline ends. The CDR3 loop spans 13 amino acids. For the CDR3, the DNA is TGCAGCGGTTGGCGCCGATGGGACACTGAAGCTTTCTTT. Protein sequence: CSGWRRWDTEAFF.

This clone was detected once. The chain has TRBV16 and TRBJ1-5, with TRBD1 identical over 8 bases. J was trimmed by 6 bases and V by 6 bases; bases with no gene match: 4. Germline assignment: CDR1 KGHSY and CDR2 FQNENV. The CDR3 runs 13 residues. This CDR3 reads CASSTGGVQPQHF. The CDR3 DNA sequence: TGTGCCAGCAGTACAGGGGGAGTTCAGCCCCAGCATTTT.

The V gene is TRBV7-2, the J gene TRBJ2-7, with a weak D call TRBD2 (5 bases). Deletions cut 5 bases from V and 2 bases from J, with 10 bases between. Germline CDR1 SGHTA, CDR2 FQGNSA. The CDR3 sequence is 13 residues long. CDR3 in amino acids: CASSVDGTYEQYF. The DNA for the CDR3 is TGTGCCAGCAGCGTTGACGGGACCTACGAGCAGTACTTC.

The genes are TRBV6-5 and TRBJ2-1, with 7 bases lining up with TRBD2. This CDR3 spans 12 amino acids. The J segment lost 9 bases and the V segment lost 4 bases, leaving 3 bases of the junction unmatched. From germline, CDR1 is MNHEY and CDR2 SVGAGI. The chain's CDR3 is CASSSRGVEQFF. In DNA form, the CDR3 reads TGTGCCAGCAGTTCACGGGGGGTTGAGCAGTTCTTC.

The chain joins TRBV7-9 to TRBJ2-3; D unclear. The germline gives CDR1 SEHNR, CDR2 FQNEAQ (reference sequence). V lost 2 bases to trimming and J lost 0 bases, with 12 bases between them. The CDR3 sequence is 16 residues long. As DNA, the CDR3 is TGTGCCAGCAGCTTACTGGGGATAAGGAGCACAGATACGCAGTATTTT. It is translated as CASSLLGIRSTDTQYF. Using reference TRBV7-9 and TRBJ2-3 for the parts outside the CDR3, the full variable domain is DTGVSQNPRHKITKRGQNVTFRCDPISEHNRLYWYRQTLGQGPEFLTYFQNEAQLEKSRLLSDRFSAERPKGSFSTLEIQRTEQGDSAMYLCASSLLGIRSTDTQYFGPGTRLTVL.

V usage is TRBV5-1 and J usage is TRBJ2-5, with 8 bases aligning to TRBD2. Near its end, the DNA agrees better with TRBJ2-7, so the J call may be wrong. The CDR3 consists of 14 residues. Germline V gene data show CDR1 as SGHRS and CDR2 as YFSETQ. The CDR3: CASSYGGGGYEQYF. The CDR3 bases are TGCGCCAGCAGCTATGGTGGCGGGGGGTACGAGCAGTACTTC.

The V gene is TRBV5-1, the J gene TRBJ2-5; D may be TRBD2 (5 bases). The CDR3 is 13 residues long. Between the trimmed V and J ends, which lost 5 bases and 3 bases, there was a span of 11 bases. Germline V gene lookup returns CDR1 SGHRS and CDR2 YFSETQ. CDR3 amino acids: CASSSYSEETQYF. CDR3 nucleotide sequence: TGCGCCAGCAGTTCATATAGCGAAGAGACCCAGTACTTC.

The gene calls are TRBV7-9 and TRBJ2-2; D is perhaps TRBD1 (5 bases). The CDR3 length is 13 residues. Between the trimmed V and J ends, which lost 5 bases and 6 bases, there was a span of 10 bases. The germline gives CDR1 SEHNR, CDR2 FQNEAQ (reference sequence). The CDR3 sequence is CASSVRVSGELFF. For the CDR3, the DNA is TGTGCCAGCAGCGTCAGGGTATCCGGGGAGCTGTTTTTT. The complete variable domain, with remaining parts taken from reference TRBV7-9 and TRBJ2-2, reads DTGVSQNPRHKITKRGQNVTFRCDPISEHNRLYWYRQTLGQGPEFLTYFQNEAQLEKSRLLSDRFSAERPKGSFSTLEIQRTEQGDSAMYLCASSVRVSGELFFGEGSRLTVL.

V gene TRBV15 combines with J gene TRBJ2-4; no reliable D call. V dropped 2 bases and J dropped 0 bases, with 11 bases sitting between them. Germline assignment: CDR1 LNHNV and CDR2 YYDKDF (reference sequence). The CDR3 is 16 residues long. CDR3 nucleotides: TGTGCCACCAGCAGACGGACGGACCTAGCCAAAAACATTCAGTACTTC. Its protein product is CATSRRTDLAKNIQYF.

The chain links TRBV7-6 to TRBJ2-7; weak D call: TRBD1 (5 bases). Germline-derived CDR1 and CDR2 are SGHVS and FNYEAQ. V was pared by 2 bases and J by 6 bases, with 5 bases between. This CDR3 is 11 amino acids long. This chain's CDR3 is CASSLTGEQYF. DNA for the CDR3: TGTGCCAGCAGCTTAACAGGCGAGCAGTACTTC.

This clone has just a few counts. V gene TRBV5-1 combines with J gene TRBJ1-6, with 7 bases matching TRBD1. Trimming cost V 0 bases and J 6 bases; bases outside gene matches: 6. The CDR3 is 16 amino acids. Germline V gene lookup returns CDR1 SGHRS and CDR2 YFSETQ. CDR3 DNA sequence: TGCGCCAGCAGCTTGGCCCCGACAGGGACTAATTCACCCCTCCACTTT. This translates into CASSLAPTGTNSPLHF.

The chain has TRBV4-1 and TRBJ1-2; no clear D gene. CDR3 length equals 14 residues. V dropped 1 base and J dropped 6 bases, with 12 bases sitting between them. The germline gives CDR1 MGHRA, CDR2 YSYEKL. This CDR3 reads CASSQAPWTDGYTF. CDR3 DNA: TGCGCCAGCAGCCAAGCCCCTTGGACGGATGGCTACACCTTC.

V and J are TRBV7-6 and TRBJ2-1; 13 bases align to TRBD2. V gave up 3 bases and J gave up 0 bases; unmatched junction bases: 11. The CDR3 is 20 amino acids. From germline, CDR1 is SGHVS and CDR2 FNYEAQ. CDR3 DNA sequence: TGTGCCAGCAGCTTCCAAGGGACTAGCGGGGTCAGAAGCTCCTACAATGAGCAGTTCTTC. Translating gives CASSFQGTSGVRSSYNEQFF.